Below, 10 T cell receptor beta chains from the same sample are listed, as sequenced in a study of Tregs in tolerant kidney transplant recipients. Produced via immunoSEQ multiplex PCR; TCRdb's table is partial and in-frame only. This table holds 13,000 to 15,000 clones. Recipients received nonmyeloablative bone marrow transplants from related graft donors, with transient mixed chimerism. This specimen consisted of CD8+ T cells from blood (PBMCs), obtained 6 months after the transplant. The receptors shown here come from a human patient who received a combined kidney and bone marrow transplant. Part of the T cells may come from the graft donor.

For this clone: Read data end 3 residues before the CDR3 end; the end is taken from the germline J gene. The gene calls are TRBV6-2 or TRBV6-3 and TRBJ2-7, with D perhaps matching TRBD1 (6 bases). Germline lookup yields CDR1 MNHEY and CDR2 SVGEGT. This CDR3 region has 16 residues. The germline V and J ends were trimmed by 2 bases and 2 bases, with 16 bases remaining between them. CDR3 amino acids: CASSYVIGQGPYEQYF. CDR3 DNA, as far as it was read: TGTGCCAGCAGTTACGTCATCGGGCAGGGGCCCTACGAG.

Regarding this clone: The read halts 3 residues ahead of the CDR3 end, with the missing end drawn from the germline J gene. The J gene is TRBJ2-5, the V gene TRBV29-1; D not resolved. The CDR3 covers 13 residues. Looked up from germline, CDR1 is SQVTM and CDR2 is ANQGSEA. The germline V and J ends were trimmed by 2 bases and 0 bases, with 7 bases remaining between them. The CDR3: CSVEPENQETQYF. The CDR3 bases that were read are TGCAGCGTTGAACCAGAGAACCAAGAGACC. The entire variable domain, with the rest obtained from reference TRBV29-1 and TRBJ2-5, is as follows: SAVISQKPSRDICQRGTSLTIQCQVDSQVTMMFWYRQQPGQSLTLIATANQGSEATYESGFVIDKFPISRPNLTFSTLTVSNMSPEDSSIYLCSVEPENQETQYFGPGTRLLVL.

Remarks on this clone: The read finishes 3 residues shy of the CDR3 end, and the germline J gene is used to complete it. The chain recombines TRBV6-2 or TRBV6-3 with TRBJ2-1; weak D call: TRBD2 (6 bases). The germline V and J ends were trimmed by 7 bases and 2 bases, with 9 bases remaining between them. CDR3 length: 13 residues. Germline V lookup: CDR1 MNHEY, CDR2 SVGEGT. This CDR3 is CASTGGAYNEQFF. CDR3 bases read: TGTGCCAGCACAGGAGGGGCCTACAATGAG.

Of note for this clone: The missing CDR3 end, 3 residues past where the read stops, is filled in from the germline J gene. This sequence joins TRBV14 and TRBJ2-7; D not certain. Trimming shortened V by 4 bases and J by 4 bases, and 14 bases separated the two germline ends. The CDR3 has 14 amino acids. The germline CDR1 and CDR2 sequences are SGHDN and FVKESK. CDR3 region: CASSPGSAIYEQYF. CDR3 bases read: TGTGCCAGCAGCCCCGGTAGTGCCATTTACGAG.

This clone counts as large by frequency. The sequence runs out 3 residues before the end of the CDR3; the remainder is reconstructed from the germline J gene. The chain is built from TRBV20-1 and TRBJ1-1; D is possibly TRBD1 (6 bases). The CDR3 consists of 13 residues. Germline CDR1 DFQATT, CDR2 SNEGSKA (reference sequence). V was pared by 3 bases and J by 7 bases, with 15 bases between. The CDR3 bases that were read are TGCAGTGCTAGCGGACAGTTTAGGGATGAA. Residues: CSASGQFRDE. The full CDR3 sequence reads CSASGQFRDEAFF.

Points on this clone: The CDR3 is cut off 3 residues early in the read; its end comes from the germline J gene. The rearrangement links TRBV11-2 to TRBJ2-3; TRBD1 matches at 7 bases. CDR1 is SGHAT, CDR2 FQNNGV, per germline. The CDR3 contains 15 residues. The V and J ends lost 5 bases and 2 bases, in that order; junction bases with no gene match: 7. The CDR3 here is CASSPTGAVTDTQYF. The part of the CDR3 DNA that was read is TGTGCCAGCAGCCCAACAGGGGCAGTCACAGATACG.

Concerning this clone itself: The missing CDR3 end, 3 residues past where the read stops, is filled in from the germline J gene. V usage is TRBV7-3 and J usage is TRBJ1-4, with 7 nucleotides matching TRBD1. CDR1 and CDR2 from the germline V gene are SGHTA and FQGTGA. V lost 2 bases to trimming and J lost 5 bases; unmatched junction nucleotides: 8. The CDR3 totals 16 residues. The sequenced CDR3 bases are TGTGCCAGCAGCTTAGCCCCTGACAGGGAGAATGAAAAA. Its protein is CASSLAPDRENEK. The CDR3 in its entirety is CASSLAPDRENEKLFF.

In the case of this clone: From the germline J gene comes the end of the CDR3, since the read stops 3 residues before it. The chain carries TRBV14 and TRBJ1-2; maybe TRBD1 (5 bases). Germline V gene lookup returns CDR1 SGHDN and CDR2 FVKESK. The CDR3 has 13 amino acids. Trimming cost V 3 bases and J 3 bases, with 8 bases left between them. The part of the CDR3 DNA that was read is TGTGCCAGCAGCCAGGGACTTCACTATGGC. Translated, it gives CASSQGLHYG. The full CDR3 sequence reads CASSQGLHYGYTF.

Remarks on this clone: The read ends 3 residues shy of where the CDR3 ends; the end is completed using the germline J gene. This chain connects TRBV7-9 to TRBJ2-7; a possible D gene is TRBD1 (6 bases). This CDR3 contains 15 residues. Trimming pared 3 bases from V and 4 bases from J, leaving 16 bases between. CDR1 and CDR2 from the germline V gene are SEHNR and FQNEAQ (reference sequence). The DNA read from the CDR3 is TGTGCCAGCAGCTTTCCAGGGGAGAATACGTACGAG. Protein sequence: CASSFPGENTYE. The CDR3 reads in full as CASSFPGENTYEQYF.

For this clone: The read halts 3 residues ahead of the CDR3 end, with the missing end drawn from the germline J gene. The chain couples TRBV29-1 to TRBJ1-1; D gene unclear. The CDR3 has 13 residues. Per germline, CDR1 SQVTM and CDR2 ANQGSEA. Between the trimmed V and J ends, which lost 7 bases and 4 bases, there was a span of 16 bases. The CDR3 bases that were read are TGCAGCGGGGCCGTCGGGGTCGGCACTGAA. Amino acid sequence: CSGAVGVGTE. The full CDR3 protein reads CSGAVGVGTEAFF.